One T cell receptor (beta chain) is described in this entry. The antigen is unknown. Constant-region reverse primers amplified full-length variable regions, followed by semi-nested Nested Universal Primer A PCR. TCRdb redid the calling of the 5' RACE reads with MiXCR, one entry per CDR3 protein. This sample has approximately 12,000 distinct CDR3 sequences, with 40% to 55% found just once. Study-wide findings and caveats: Tumor-infiltrating Treg TCR alpha and beta sequences overlapped most with tumor naive CD4+ T cells, then blood naive.

Germline lookup yields CDR1 ENHRY and CDR2 SYGVKD. The V and J ends lost 4 bases and 1 base respectively, with 13 bases between them. This CDR3 is built from 16 residues. This TCR came from a female donor with breast cancer. Sequences were obtained from tumor-infiltrating naive CD4+ T cells sorted from the breast tumor. The subset is: naive CD4+ T cells, CD4+CD45RA+CD25-. This sequence joins TRBV10-3 and TRBJ2-2; unclear D gene. CDR3 sequence: CAISVENVVNTGELFF. Written as DNA, the CDR3 is TGTGCCATCAGTGTTGAGAACGTTGTGAACACCGGGGAGCTGTTTTTT.